This TCR beta chain was observed in a study of CD8 T cells in Susac syndrome. Germline CDR1 WSHSY, CDR2 SAAADI. The V end was cut by 9 bases, the J end by 6 bases, with 7 bases between. The CDR3 has 10 residues. It was with random hexamers that roughly 0.45 to 1 ug RNA was reverse transcribed. From the immunoSEQ multiplex PCR reads, TCRdb called clonotypes with MiXCR, one entry per CDR3 protein. The table shows hundreds of thousands of distinct CDR3 sequences, with more than 70% occurring only once. The origin of this receptor is a human donor with multiple sclerosis. The chain has TRBV10-2 and TRBJ2-3; D remains unclear. Input material: CD8+ T cells from PBMCs. The CDR3 coding sequence is TGCGCCAGTTTGAGGGATACGCAGTATTTT. Translation: CASLRDTQYF.